Below, one T cell receptor beta chain is given with its context. Per the original data handling: Amplified reference gene primers provided the basis for estimating nucleated cell counts. Clones were read by immunoSEQ multiplex PCR, and TCRdb kept only the in-frame ones, dropping some. The D gene and trimming were derived from the DNA, and the V and J assignments and clone size from that table. This table has more than 200,000 clones, approximately 80% appearing once. The data derive from a study of blood T cell repertoires in COVID-19. With 6 bases removed from V and 2 bases from J, the gap between germline ends came to 14 bases. Germline CDR1 is MDHEN and CDR2 is SYDVKM. CDR3 size: 14 residues.

The sequence was collected from a woman in her thirties or forties with acute COVID-19. The J gene is TRBJ2-7, the V gene TRBV28; D perhaps matches TRBD2 (6 bases). Sequenced input: PBMCs or T cells enriched from blood (not recorded which). CDR3 region: CASRPPGLPYEQYF. As DNA, the CDR3 is TGTGCCAGCAGACCACCGGGACTTCCCTACGAGCAGTACTTC.